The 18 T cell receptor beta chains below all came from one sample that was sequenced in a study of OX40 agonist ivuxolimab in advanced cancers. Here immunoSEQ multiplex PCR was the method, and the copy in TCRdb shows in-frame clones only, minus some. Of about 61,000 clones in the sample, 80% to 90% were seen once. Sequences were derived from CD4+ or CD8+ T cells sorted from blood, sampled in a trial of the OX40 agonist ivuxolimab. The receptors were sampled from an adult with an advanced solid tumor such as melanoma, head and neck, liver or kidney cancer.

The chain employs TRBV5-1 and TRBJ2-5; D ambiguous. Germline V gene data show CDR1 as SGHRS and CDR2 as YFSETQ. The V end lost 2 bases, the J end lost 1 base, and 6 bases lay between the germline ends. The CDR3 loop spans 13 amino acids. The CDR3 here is CASSFIVQETQYF. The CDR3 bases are TGCGCCAGCAGCTTTATCGTCCAAGAGACCCAGTACTTC. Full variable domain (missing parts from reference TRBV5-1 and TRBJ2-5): KAGVTQTPRYLIKTRGQQVTLSCSPISGHRSVSWYQQTPGQGLQFLFEYFSETQRNKGNFPGRFSGRQFSNSRSEMNVSTLELGDSALYLCASSFIVQETQYFGPGTRLLVL.

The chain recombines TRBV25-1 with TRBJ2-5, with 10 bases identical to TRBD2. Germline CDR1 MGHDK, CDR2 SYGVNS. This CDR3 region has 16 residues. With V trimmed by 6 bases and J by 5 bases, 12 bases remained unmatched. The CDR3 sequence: CASSAGSGRVRETQYF. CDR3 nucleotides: TGTGCCAGCAGCGCAGGGAGCGGGAGGGTAAGGGAGACCCAGTACTTC.

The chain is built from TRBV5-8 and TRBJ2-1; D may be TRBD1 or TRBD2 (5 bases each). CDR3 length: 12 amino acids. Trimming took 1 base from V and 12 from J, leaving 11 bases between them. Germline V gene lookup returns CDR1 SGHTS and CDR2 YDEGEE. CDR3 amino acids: CASSLIPGGQFF. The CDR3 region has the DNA TGTGCCAGCAGCTTGATACCTGGGGGGCAGTTCTTC.

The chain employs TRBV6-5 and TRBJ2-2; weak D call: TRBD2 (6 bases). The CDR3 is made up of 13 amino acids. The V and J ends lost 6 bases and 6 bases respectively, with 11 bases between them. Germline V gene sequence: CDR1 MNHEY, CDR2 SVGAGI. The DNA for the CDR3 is TGTGCCAGCAGGGGGCGGGGTGCCGGGGAGCTGTTTTTT. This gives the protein CASRGRGAGELFF.

CDR3 nucleotide sequence: TGTGCCAGCAGGTCTAGCTTTTCGTCCACAGATACGCAGTATTTT. Translated: CASRSSFSSTDTQYF. V and J are TRBV6-5 and TRBJ2-3; TRBD2 might be the D (5 bases). The V gene lost 6 bases and the J gene lost 2 bases, with 15 bases spanning the gap. The germline gives CDR1 MNHEY, CDR2 SVGAGI. The CDR3 is 15 residues long.

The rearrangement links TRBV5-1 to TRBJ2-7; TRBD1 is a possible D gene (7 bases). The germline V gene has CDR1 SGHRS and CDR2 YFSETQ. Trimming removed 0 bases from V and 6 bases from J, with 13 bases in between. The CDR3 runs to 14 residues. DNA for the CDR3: TGCGCCAGCAGCTTGGTTTCCAGGGGGGCCGAGCAGTACTTC. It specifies CASSLVSRGAEQYF.

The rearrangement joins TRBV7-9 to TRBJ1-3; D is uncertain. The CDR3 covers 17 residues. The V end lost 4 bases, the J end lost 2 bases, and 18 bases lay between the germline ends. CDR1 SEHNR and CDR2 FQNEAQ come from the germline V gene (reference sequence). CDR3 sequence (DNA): TGTGCCAGCAGCTCCAGTCGAGTCCTGAGCGCTGGAAACACCATATATTTT. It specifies CASSSSRVLSAGNTIYF.

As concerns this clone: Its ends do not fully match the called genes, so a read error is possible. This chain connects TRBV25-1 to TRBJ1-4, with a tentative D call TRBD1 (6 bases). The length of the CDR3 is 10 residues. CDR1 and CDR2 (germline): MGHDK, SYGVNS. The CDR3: CASTGQGRVF. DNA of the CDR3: TGTGCCAGCACCGGGCAGGGGAGGGTTTTT. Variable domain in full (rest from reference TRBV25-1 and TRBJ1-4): EADIYQTPRYLVIGTGKKITLECSQTMGHDKMYWYQQDPGMELHLIHYSYGVNSTEKGDLSSESTVSRIRTEHFPLTLESARPSHTSQYLCASTGQGRVFGSGTQLSVL.

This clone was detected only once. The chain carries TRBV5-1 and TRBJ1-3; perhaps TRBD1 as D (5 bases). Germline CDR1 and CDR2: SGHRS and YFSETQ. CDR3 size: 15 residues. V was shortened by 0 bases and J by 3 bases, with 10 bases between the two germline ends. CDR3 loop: CASSLAGGDGNTIYF. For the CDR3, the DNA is TGCGCCAGCAGCTTGGCCGGGGGAGATGGAAACACCATATATTTT.

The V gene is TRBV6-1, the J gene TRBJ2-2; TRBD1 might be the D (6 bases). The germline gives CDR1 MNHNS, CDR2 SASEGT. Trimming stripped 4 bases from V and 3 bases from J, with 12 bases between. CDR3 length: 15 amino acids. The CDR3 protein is CASSGSDRYTGELFF. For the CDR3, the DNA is TGTGCCAGCAGTGGCTCGGACAGATACACCGGGGAGCTGTTTTTT.

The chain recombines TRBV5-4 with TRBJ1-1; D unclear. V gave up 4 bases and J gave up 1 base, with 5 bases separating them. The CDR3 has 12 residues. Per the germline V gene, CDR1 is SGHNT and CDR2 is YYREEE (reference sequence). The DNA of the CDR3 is TGTGCCAGCAGCCACCGGAACACTGAAGCTTTCTTT. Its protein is CASSHRNTEAFF.

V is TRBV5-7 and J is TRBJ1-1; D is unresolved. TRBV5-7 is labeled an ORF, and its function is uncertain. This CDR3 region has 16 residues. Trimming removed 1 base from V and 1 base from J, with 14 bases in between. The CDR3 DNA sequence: TGTGCCAGCAGCTTGAAAAGGTTTAGGTGGAACACTGAAGCTTTCTTT. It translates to CASSLKRFRWNTEAFF.

The CDR3 sequence: CASSPLAGAVTEAFF. CDR3 sequence (DNA): TGTGCCAGCAGCCCCCTCGCAGGGGCGGTCACTGAAGCTTTCTTT. This chain connects TRBV13 to TRBJ1-1; weak D call: TRBD1 (6 bases). This CDR3 has 15 residues. V gave up 5 bases and J gave up 4 bases, with 17 bases separating them. CDR1 and CDR2 from the germline V gene are PRHDT and FYEKMQ (reference sequence).

In DNA form, the CDR3 reads TGCAGCTTCCGGGACACCTCCTACGAGCAGTACTTC. Protein: CSFRDTSYEQYF. The genes are TRBV29-1 and TRBJ2-7, with a possible D match to TRBD1 (6 bases). Germline V gives CDR1 SQVTM, CDR2 ANQGSEA. The CDR3 is 12 residues long. Between the trimmed V and J ends, which lost 8 bases and 0 bases, there was a span of 11 bases.

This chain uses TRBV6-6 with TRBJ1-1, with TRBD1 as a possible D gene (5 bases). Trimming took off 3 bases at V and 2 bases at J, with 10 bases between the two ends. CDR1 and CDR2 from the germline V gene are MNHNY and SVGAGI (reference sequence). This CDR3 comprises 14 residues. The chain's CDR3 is CASSYPTVNTEAFF. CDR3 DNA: TGTGCCAGCAGTTATCCGACAGTAAACACTGAAGCTTTCTTT.

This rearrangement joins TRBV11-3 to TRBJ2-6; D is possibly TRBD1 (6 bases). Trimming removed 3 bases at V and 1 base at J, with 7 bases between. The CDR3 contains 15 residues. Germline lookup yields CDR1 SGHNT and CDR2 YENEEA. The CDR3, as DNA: TGTGCCAGCAGCTTCCAGGGGTCTGGGGCCAACGTCCTGACTTTC. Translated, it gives CASSFQGSGANVLTF.

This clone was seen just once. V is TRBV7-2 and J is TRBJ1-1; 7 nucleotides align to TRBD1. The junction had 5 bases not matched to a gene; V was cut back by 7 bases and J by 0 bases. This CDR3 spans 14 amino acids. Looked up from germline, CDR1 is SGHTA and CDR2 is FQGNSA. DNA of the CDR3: TGTGCCAGCATCACAGGGGCATTGAACACTGAAGCTTTCTTT. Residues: CASITGALNTEAFF.

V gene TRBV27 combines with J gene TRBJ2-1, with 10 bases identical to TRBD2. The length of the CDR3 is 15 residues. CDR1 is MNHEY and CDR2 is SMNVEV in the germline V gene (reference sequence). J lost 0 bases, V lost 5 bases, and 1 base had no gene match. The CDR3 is CASSPSGSSYNEQFF. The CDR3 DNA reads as TGTGCCAGCAGTCCTAGCGGGAGCTCCTACAATGAGCAGTTCTTC.